This T cell receptor beta chain comes out of a study of cytomegalovirus exposure and HLA in healthy donors. The study, taken as a whole, reports: The study carried out a later analysis of TCR beta sequences. It associated some 18,000 of them with specific HLA alleles at a false discovery rate of 0.05. In a later analysis, V- and J-gene trimming of beta chains associated with a DCLRE1C missense variant, replicated independently. CMV serostatus alone was available as immune exposure information.

As concerns this clone: Its antigen remains unknown.

13 Jbeta primers and 60 Vbeta primers were used for the PCR. Produced via immunoSEQ multiplex PCR; TCRdb's table is partial and in-frame only. The data contain over 150,000 clones, roughly 70% of them singletons. The TCR comes from a man in his thirties or forties in good health and CMV-seronegative. Sequencing was performed on PBMCs.

The chain's CDR3 is CASTRSRLVETQYF. The CDR3, as DNA: TGTGCCAGCACTCGGTCCCGCTTGGTAGAGACCCAGTACTTC. The chain carries TRBV5-6 and TRBJ2-5; D unresolved. V gave up 6 bases and J gave up 4 bases, with 16 bases separating them. The germline CDR1 and CDR2 sequences are SGHDT and YYEEEE. The CDR3 totals 14 residues.